The 15 T cell receptor beta chains reported below all come from one sample, sequenced in a study of blood T cell repertoires in COVID-19. Data came from immunoSEQ multiplex PCR; TCRdb stores just in-frame clones and leaves some out. Of approximately 170,000 clones listed, 70% to 90% are singletons. Sequencing was done on a sample of PBMCs or T cells enriched from blood (not recorded which). The source of these receptors is a woman aged 18 to 35 who had recovered from COVID-19.

The chain couples TRBV5-5 to TRBJ2-2; 8 nucleotides agree with TRBD2. Germline V gene data show CDR1 as SGHKS and CDR2 as YYEKEE (reference sequence). The CDR3 has 15 residues. J lost 4 bases, V lost 9 bases, and 11 bases had no gene match. CDR3 nucleotide sequence: TGTGCCACCAATAGCGGGATATCAAGCACCGGGGAGCTGTTTTTT. It yields the protein CATNSGISSTGELFF.

The gene calls are TRBV28 and TRBJ2-3, with 13 bases lining up with TRBD2. Germline CDR1 is MDHEN and CDR2 is SYDVKM. The V gene end was trimmed by 4 bases and the J gene end by 8 bases; junction bases not matched to a gene: 9. CDR3 length: 16 residues. The CDR3 protein is CASSSSLAGGAFTQYF. CDR3 coding DNA: TGTGCCAGCAGTTCTTCACTAGCGGGAGGGGCTTTTACGCAGTATTTT.

The rearrangement links TRBV9 to TRBJ2-3; possible D gene TRBD1, 6 bases. Deletions cut 2 bases from V and 2 bases from J, with 12 bases between. The CDR3 sequence is 15 residues long. The germline CDR1 and CDR2 sequences are SGDLS and YYNGEE. CDR3 in amino acids: CASSVLGAYTDTQYF. Written as DNA, the CDR3 is TGTGCCAGCAGCGTGTTGGGGGCATACACAGATACGCAGTATTTT.

V gene TRBV28 combines with J gene TRBJ1-4, with a tentative D call TRBD1 (5 bases). The CDR3 has 14 residues. Germline CDR1 reads MDHEN; CDR2 reads SYDVKM. V lost 5 bases to trimming and J lost 7 bases, with 14 bases between them. The CDR3 spells CASSRTPGGEKLFF. The CDR3 bases are TGTGCCAGCAGTCGGACCCCCGGGGGTGAAAAACTGTTTTTT.

This chain connects TRBV28 to TRBJ2-1, with 8 bases matching TRBD2. The CDR3 consists of 17 residues. The germline gives CDR1 MDHEN, CDR2 SYDVKM. V lost 7 bases and J lost 0; bases outside the gene matches: 11. The CDR3 sequence: CASTGGGTVVSYNEQFF. CDR3 nucleotides: TGTGCCAGCACCGGCGGGGGGACCGTCGTCTCCTACAATGAGCAGTTCTTC.

The chain recombines TRBV7-9 with TRBJ2-7, with D possibly being TRBD2 (5 bases). V lost 5 bases, J lost 0 bases, and 17 bases lay in between. CDR1 SEHNR and CDR2 FQNEAQ come from the germline V gene (reference sequence). This CDR3 is 16 amino acids long. CDR3 nucleotide sequence: TGTGCCAGCAGCCCTTTCGGGCAGCGGAGCTCCTACGAGCAGTACTTC. It specifies CASSPFGQRSSYEQYF. The entire variable domain, with the rest obtained from reference TRBV7-9 and TRBJ2-7, is as follows: DTGVSQNPRHKITKRGQNVTFRCDPISEHNRLYWYRQTLGQGPEFLTYFQNEAQLEKSRLLSDRFSAERPKGSFSTLEIQRTEQGDSAMYLCASSPFGQRSSYEQYFGPGTRLTVT.

The chain has TRBV28 and TRBJ2-7; TRBD1 is a possible D gene (6 bases). V lost 7 bases to trimming and J lost 6 bases, with 16 bases between them. CDR1 is MDHEN and CDR2 is SYDVKM in the germline V gene. The CDR3 is made up of 13 amino acids. The CDR3 DNA reads TGTGCCAGCACCCAACCCCAAGGGGGCGAGCAGTACTTC. Translating gives CASTQPQGGEQYF.

This chain connects TRBV28 to TRBJ2-2, with unresolved D. This CDR3 is built from 14 residues. Trimming pared 1 base from V and 5 bases from J, leaving 8 bases between. Germline assignment: CDR1 MDHEN and CDR2 SYDVKM. DNA for the CDR3: TGTGCCAGCAGTTTATCATCCCTAACCGGGGAGCTGTTTTTT. Encoded protein: CASSLSSLTGELFF.

The chain is built from TRBV2 and TRBJ2-7; 11 positions agree with TRBD1. The CDR3 runs 15 residues. With V trimmed by 8 bases and J by 2 bases, 8 bases remained unmatched. Germline values: CDR1 SNHLY, CDR2 FYNNEI. The CDR3 nucleotides read TGTGCCAGCGACGATAGGACAGGGGGCACCTACGAGCAGTACTTC. Translated, it gives CASDDRTGGTYEQYF.

The chain joins TRBV3-1 (or the pseudogene TRBV3-2) to TRBJ2-1; TRBD2 matches 11 bases. CDR1 LGHDT and CDR2 YNNKEL come from the germline V gene (reference sequence). The CDR3 runs to 15 residues. The V segment lost 2 bases and the J segment 6 bases; nucleotides outside the gene matches: 3. CDR3 amino acids: CASSQTGTSGNEQFF. CDR3 bases: TGTGCCAGCAGCCAAACTGGGACTAGCGGCAATGAGCAGTTCTTC.

This chain links TRBV4-1 with TRBJ2-3; TRBD2 agrees at 10 bases. V was clipped by 1 base and J by 1 base; unmatched bases: 2. Germline-derived CDR1 and CDR2 are MGHRA and YSYEKL. The CDR3 consists of 16 residues. The DNA for the CDR3 is TGCGCCAGCAGCCAAGGAGGGACTAGCGGCACAGATACGCAGTATTTT. Translated: CASSQGGTSGTDTQYF.

V is TRBV28 and J is TRBJ2-7; D might be TRBD2 (7 bases). From germline, CDR1 is MDHEN and CDR2 SYDVKM. This CDR3 has 14 amino acids. The germline V and J ends were trimmed by 8 bases and 10 bases, with 24 bases remaining between them. CDR3: CASRGGGRAISQYF. For the CDR3, the DNA is TGTGCCAGCCGAGGGGGAGGGCGGGCCATAAGCCAGTACTTC. Using reference TRBV28 and TRBJ2-7 for the parts outside the CDR3, the full variable domain is DVKVTQSSRYLVKRTGEKVFLECVQDMDHENMFWYRQDPGLGLRLIYFSYDVKMKEKGDIPEGYSVSREKKERFSLILESASTNQTSMYLCASRGGGRAISQYFGPGTRLTVT.

The chain employs TRBV28 and TRBJ1-3, with D possibly matching TRBD1 (6 bases). The V gene lost 10 bases and the J gene lost 4 bases, with 23 bases spanning the gap. Germline CDR1 MDHEN, CDR2 SYDVKM. The CDR3 has 16 residues. CDR3 coding DNA: TGTGCCACCAACAACAGGGAAGGGGCTGGGGGAAACACCATATATTTT. Translated, it gives CATNNREGAGGNTIYF.

This chain links TRBV28 with TRBJ1-5; D is perhaps TRBD1 (5 bases). Trimming stripped 2 bases from V and 0 bases from J, with 23 bases between. The CDR3 length is 20 residues. Germline V gene lookup returns CDR1 MDHEN and CDR2 SYDVKM. The CDR3: CASSLQSGWPDPYSNQPQHF. DNA for the CDR3: TGTGCCAGCAGTTTACAATCAGGGTGGCCCGATCCCTATAGCAATCAGCCCCAGCATTTT.

The V and J genes are TRBV3-1 (or the pseudogene TRBV3-2) and TRBJ2-1; 11 nucleotides match TRBD2. The V and J ends lost 6 bases and 2 bases, in that order; junction bases with no gene match: 6. This CDR3 region has 16 residues. The germline V gene has CDR1 LGHDT and CDR2 YNNKEL (reference sequence). CDR3: CASRVSGRATYNEQFF. The CDR3 nucleotides read TGTGCCAGCAGGGTTAGCGGGAGGGCCACCTACAATGAGCAGTTCTTC.